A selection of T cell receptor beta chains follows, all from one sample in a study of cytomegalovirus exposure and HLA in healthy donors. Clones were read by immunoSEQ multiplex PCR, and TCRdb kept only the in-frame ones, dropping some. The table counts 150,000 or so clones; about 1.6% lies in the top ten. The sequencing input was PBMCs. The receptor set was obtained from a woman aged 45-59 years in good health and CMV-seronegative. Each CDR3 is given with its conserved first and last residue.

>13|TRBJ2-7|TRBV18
CASSPAYEDEQYF
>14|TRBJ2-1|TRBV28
CASSTPDRYNEQFF
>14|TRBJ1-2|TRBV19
CASSPSTGNYGYTF
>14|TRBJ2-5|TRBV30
CAWSWTGPQETQYF
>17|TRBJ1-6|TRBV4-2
CASSPHDRDPYNSPLHF
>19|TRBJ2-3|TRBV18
CATYPLIGEGVIKGDTQYF
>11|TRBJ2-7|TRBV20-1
CSAIGDYEQYF
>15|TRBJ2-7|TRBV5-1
CASSIGTSQWYEQYF
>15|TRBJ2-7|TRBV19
CASSFDSQTSYEQYF
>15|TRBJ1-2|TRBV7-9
CASSLSGTGHYGYTF
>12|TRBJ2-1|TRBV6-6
CASSLHTNEQFF
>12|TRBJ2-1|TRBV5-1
CASSRGNNEQFF
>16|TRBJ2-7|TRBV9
CASSGATSGFAYEQYF
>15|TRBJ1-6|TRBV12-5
CASGLRAGGDSPLHF
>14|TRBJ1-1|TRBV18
CASSPATGVTEAFF
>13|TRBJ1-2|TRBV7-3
CASSLRRGDGYTF
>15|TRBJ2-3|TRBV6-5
CASSSPAGDADTQYF
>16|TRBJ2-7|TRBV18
CASSPLAGGIAYEQYF
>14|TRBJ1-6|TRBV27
CASSLNRANSPLHF
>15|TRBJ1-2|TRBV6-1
CASPGWGEFGYGYTF
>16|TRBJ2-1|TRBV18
CASSPVGQGVGNEQFF
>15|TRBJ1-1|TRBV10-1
CASTPREPRRTEAFF
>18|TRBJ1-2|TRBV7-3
CASSPIGGLISPNYGYTF
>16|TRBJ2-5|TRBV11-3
CASSFGGRGPQETQYF
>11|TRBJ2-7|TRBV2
CASSEKHPQYF
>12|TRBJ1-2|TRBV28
CASSLGDYGYTF
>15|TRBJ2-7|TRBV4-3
CASSQDLGRSYEQYF
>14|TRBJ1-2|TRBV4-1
CASSQRQGDYGYTF
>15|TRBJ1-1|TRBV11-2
CASSFRQGSGTEAFF
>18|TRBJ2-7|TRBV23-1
CAGPPSSAGGSGVYEQYF
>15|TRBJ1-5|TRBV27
CASRSGTGEDQPQHF
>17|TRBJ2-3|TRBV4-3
CASSQDPPGTSTDTQYF
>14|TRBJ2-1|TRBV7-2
CASSFRSGGNEQFF
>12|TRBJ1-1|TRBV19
CATGQGNTEAFF
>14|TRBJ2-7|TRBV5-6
CASSLSGQDYEQYF
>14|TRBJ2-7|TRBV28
CASSLAGGTYEQYF
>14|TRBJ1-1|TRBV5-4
CASSLGAGHTEAFF
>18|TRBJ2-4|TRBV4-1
CASSQGSLGSGRSQCPYF
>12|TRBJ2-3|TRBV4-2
CASSKDWDTQYF
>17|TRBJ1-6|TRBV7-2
CASSLDSPQVDNSPLHF
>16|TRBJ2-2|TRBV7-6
CASSLASGANTGELFF
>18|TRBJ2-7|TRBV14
CASSPGLAGSWIGNEQYF
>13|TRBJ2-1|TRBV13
CASSLSRGGEQFF
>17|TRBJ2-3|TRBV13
CASSLGFGGGASDTQYF
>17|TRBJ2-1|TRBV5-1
CASSLGAGQSSYNEQFF
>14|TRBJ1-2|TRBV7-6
CASSFKGQGYGYTF
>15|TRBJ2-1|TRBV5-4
CASSPEASGGNEQFF
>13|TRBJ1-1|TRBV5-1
CASSVEKNTEAFF